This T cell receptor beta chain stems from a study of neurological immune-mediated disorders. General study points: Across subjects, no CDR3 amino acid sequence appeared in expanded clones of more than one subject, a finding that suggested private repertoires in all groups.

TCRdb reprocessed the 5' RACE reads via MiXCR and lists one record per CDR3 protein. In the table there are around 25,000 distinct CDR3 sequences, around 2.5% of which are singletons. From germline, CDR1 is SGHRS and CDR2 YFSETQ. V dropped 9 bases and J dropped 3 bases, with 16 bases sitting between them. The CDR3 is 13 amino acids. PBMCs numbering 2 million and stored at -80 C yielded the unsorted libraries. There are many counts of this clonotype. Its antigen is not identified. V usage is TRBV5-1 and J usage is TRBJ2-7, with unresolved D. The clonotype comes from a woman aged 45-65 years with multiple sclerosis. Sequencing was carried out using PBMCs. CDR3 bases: TGCGCCACCCGGACCCCAGGTAGCTACGAGCAGTACTTC. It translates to CATRTPGSYEQYF.